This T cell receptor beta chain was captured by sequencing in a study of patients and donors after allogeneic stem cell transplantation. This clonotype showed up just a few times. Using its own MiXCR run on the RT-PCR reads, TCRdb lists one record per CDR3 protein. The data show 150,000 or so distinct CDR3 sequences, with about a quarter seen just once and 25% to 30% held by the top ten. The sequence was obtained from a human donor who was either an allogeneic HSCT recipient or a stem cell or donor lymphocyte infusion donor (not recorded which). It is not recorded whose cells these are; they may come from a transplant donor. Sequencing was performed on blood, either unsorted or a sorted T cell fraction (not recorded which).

The CDR3 coding sequence is TGCAGCGTTGGGGGGACAGGGAATCAGCCCCAGCATTTT. Translation: CSVGGTGNQPQHF. This sequence joins TRBV29-1 and TRBJ1-5; 9 bases agree with TRBD1. CDR1 is SQVTM and CDR2 is ANQGSEA in the germline V gene. V shed 4 bases, J shed 4 bases, and the junction held 2 bases outside the gene matches. This CDR3 has 13 amino acids. Supplemented by reference TRBV29-1 and TRBJ1-5, the full variable domain reads SAVISQKPSRDICQRGTSLTIQCQVDSQVTMMFWYRQQPGQSLTLIATANQGSEATYESGFVIDKFPISRPNLTFSTLTVSNMSPEDSSIYLCSVGGTGNQPQHFGDGTRLSIL.